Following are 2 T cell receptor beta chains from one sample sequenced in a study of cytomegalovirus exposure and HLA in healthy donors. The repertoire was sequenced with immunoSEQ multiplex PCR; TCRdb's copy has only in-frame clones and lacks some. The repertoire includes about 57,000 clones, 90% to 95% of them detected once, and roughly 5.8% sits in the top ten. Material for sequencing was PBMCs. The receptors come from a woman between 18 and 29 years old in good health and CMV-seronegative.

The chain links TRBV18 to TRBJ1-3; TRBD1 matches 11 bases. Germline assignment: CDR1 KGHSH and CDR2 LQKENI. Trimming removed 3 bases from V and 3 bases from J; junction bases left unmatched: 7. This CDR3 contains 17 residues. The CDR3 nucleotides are TGTGCCAGCTCACCGGGACAGGGGGTTTACTATGGAAACACCATATATTTT. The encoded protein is CASSPGQGVYYGNTIYF.

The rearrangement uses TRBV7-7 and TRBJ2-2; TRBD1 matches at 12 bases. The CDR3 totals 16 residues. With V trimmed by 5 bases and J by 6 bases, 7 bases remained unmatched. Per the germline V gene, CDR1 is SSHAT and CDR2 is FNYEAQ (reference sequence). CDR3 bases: TGTGCCAGCAGCCCAGGGACAGGGGGCGCATCCGGGGAGCTGTTTTTT. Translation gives CASSPGTGGASGELFF.